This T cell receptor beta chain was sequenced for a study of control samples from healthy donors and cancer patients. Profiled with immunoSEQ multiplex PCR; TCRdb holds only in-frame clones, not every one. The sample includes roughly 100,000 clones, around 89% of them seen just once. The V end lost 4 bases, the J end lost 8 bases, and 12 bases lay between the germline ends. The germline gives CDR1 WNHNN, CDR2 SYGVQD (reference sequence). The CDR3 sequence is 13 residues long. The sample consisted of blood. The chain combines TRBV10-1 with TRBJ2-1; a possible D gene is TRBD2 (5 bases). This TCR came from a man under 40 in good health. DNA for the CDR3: TGCGCCAGCAGTGGTGGACTTTTGGATGAGCAGTTCTTC. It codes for CASSGGLLDEQFF.